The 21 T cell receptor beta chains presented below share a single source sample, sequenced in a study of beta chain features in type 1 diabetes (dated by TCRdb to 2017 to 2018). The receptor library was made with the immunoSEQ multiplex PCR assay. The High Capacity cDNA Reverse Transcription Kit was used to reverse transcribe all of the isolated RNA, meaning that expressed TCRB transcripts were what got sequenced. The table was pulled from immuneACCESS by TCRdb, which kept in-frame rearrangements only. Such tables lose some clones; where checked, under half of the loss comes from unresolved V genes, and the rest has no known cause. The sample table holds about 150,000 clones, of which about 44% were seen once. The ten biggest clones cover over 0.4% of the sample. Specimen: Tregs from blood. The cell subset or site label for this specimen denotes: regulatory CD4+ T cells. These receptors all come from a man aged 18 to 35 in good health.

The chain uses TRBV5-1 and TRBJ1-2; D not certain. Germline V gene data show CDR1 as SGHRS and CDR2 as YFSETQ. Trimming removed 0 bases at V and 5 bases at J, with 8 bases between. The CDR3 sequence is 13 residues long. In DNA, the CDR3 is TGCGCCAGCAGCTTGGCAGAAAAATATGGCTACACCTTC. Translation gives CASSLAEKYGYTF.

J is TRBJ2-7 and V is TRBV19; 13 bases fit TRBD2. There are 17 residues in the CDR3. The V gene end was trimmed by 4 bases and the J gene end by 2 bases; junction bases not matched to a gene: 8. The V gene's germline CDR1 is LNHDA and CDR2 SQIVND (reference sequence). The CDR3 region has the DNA TGTGCCAGTAGTAGACTAGCGGGAGGATTCAGCCCCTACGAGCAGTACTTC. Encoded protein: CASSRLAGGFSPYEQYF. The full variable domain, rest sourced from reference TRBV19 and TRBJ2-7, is DGGITQSPKYLFRKEGQNVTLSCEQNLNHDAMYWYRQDPGQGLRLIYYSQIVNDFQKGDIAEGYSVSREKKESFPLTVTSAQKNPTAFYLCASSRLAGGFSPYEQYFGPGTRLTVT.

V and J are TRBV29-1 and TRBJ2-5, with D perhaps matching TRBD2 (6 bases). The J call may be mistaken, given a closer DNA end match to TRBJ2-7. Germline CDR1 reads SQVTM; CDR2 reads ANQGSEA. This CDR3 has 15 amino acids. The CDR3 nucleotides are TGCAGCGTCACCACCCTGGGGGGATACTCCTACGAGCAGTACTTC. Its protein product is CSVTTLGGYSYEQYF.

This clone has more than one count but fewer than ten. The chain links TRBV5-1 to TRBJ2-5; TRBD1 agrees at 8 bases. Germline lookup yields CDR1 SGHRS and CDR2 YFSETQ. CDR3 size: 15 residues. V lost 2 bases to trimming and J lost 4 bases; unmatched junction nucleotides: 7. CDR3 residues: CASSFFGDRRETQYF. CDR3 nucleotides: TGCGCCAGCAGCTTTTTCGGGGACAGGCGAGAGACCCAGTACTTC.

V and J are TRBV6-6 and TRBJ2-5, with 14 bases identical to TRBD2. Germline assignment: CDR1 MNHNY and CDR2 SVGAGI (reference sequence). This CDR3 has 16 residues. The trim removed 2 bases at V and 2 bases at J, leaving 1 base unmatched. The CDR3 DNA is TGTGCCAGCAGTTACGGACTAGCGGGGGGTCAAGAGACCCAGTACTTC. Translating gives CASSYGLAGGQETQYF.

The CDR3 DNA is TGTGCCAGTAGTATCTCTGGACAGGGTAAGAATGAGCAGTTCTTC. It yields the protein CASSISGQGKNEQFF. V is TRBV19 and J is TRBJ2-1; TRBD1 agrees at 8 bases. Germline V lookup: CDR1 LNHDA, CDR2 SQIVND (reference sequence). The CDR3 spans 15 residues. The junction had 8 bases not matched to a gene; V was cut back by 3 bases and J by 7 bases.

The CDR3 bases are TGTGCCAGCAGCCAATTCATAAGCGGGAGCATGGTAAACATTCAGTACTTC. Residues: CASSQFISGSMVNIQYF. V usage is TRBV4-2 and J usage is TRBJ2-4, with TRBD2 matching 8 bases. The germline V gene has CDR1 LGHNA and CDR2 YNFKEQ. V dropped 2 bases and J dropped 6; count of bases not matched to a gene: 12. The CDR3 runs to 17 residues.

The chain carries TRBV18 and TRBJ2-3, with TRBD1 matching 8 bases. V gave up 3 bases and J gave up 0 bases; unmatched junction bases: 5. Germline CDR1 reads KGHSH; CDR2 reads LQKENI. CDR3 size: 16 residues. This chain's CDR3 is CASSPQGALSTDTQYF. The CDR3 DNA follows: TGTGCCAGCTCACCCCAGGGGGCATTGAGCACAGATACGCAGTATTTT.

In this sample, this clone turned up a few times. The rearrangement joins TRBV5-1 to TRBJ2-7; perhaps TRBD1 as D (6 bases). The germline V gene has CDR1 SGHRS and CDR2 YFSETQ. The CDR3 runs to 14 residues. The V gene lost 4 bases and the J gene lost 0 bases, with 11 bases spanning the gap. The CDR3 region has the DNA TGCGCCAGCAGCCCCGGGGACACCTCCTACGAGCAGTACTTC. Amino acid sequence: CASSPGDTSYEQYF.

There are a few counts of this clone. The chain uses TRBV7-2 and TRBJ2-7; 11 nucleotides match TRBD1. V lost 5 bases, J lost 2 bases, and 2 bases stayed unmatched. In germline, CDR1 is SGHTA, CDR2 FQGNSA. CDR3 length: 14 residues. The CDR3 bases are TGTGCCAGCAGCCGGGGACAGGGGGCCTACGAGCAGTACTTC. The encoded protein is CASSRGQGAYEQYF. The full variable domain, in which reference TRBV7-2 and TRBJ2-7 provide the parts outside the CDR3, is GAGVSQSPSNKVTEKGKDVELRCDPISGHTALYWYRQSLGQGLEFLIYFQGNSAPDKSGLPSDRFSAERTGGSVSTLTIQRTQQEDSAVYLCASSRGQGAYEQYFGPGTRLTVT.

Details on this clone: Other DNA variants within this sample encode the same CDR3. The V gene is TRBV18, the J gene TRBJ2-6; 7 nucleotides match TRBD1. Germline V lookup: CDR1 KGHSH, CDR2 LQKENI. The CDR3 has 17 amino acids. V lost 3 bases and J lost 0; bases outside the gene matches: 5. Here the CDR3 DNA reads TGTGCCAGCTCACCCCGGGACAGAGGCTCTGGGGCCAACGTCCTGACTTTC. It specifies CASSPRDRGSGANVLTF.

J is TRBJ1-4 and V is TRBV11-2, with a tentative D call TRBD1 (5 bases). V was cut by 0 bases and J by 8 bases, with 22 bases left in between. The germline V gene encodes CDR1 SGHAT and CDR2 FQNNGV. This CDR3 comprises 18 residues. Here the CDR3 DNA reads TGTGCCAGCAGCTTAGATCTCAGGTCCGGGAGGGGCGGCGAAAAACTGTTTTTT. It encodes CASSLDLRSGRGGEKLFF. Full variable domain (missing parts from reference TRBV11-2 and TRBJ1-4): EAGVAQSPRYKIIEKRQSVAFWCNPISGHATLYWYQQILGQGPKLLIQFQNNGVVDDSQLPKDRFSAERLKGVDSTLKIQPAKLEDSAVYLCASSLDLRSGRGGEKLFFGSGTQLSVL.

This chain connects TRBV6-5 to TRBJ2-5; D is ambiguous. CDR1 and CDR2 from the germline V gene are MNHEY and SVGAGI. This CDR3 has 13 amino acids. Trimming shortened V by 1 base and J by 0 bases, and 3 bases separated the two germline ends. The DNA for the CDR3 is TGTGCCAGCAGTTACTACAACCAAGAGACCCAGTACTTC. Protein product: CASSYYNQETQYF.

In DNA, the CDR3 is TGTGCCAGTAGTTTCTACAGGGTTGATGAGCAGTTCTTC. It is translated as CASSFYRVDEQFF. V usage is TRBV19 and J usage is TRBJ2-1; D perhaps matches TRBD1 (6 bases). CDR1 and CDR2 from the germline V gene are LNHDA and SQIVND (reference sequence). Trimming stripped 5 bases from V and 8 bases from J, with 13 bases between. The CDR3 spans 13 residues. The full variable domain, with the rest looked up from reference TRBV19 and TRBJ2-1, is DGGITQSPKYLFRKEGQNVTLSCEQNLNHDAMYWYRQDPGQGLRLIYYSQIVNDFQKGDIAEGYSVSREKKESFPLTVTSAQKNPTAFYLCASSFYRVDEQFFGPGTRLTVL.

CDR3 region: CASSPAASAEAFF. CDR3 sequence (DNA): TGTGCCAGCAGCCCCGCGGCATCTGCTGAAGCTTTCTTT. This chain uses TRBV7-3 with TRBJ1-1; no reliable D call. This CDR3 contains 13 residues. The V and J ends lost 5 bases and 6 bases respectively, with 13 bases between them. Germline lookup yields CDR1 SGHTA and CDR2 FQGTGA.

CDR3 nucleotides: TGTGCCAGCAGCGTAGTCGACAGGGGCAAATCTGGAAACACCATATATTTT. Its protein is CASSVVDRGKSGNTIYF. The V gene is TRBV9, the J gene TRBJ1-3; TRBD1 aligns across 8 bases. V shed 0 bases, J shed 1 base, and the junction held 6 bases outside the gene matches. The CDR3 runs to 17 residues. The germline gives CDR1 SGDLS, CDR2 YYNGEE.

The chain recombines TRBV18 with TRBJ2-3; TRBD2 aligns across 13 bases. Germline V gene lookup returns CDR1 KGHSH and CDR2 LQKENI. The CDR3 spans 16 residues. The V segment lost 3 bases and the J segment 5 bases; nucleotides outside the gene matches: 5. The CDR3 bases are TGTGCCAGCTCACCCGGACTAGCGGGAGTCAGAGATACGCAGTATTTT. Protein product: CASSPGLAGVRDTQYF.

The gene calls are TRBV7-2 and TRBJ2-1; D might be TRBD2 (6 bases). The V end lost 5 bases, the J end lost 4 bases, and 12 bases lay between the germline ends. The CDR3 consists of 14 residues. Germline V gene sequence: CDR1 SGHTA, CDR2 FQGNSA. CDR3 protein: CASSPRGPYNEQFF. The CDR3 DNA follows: TGTGCCAGCAGCCCGCGGGGACCGTACAATGAGCAGTTCTTC.

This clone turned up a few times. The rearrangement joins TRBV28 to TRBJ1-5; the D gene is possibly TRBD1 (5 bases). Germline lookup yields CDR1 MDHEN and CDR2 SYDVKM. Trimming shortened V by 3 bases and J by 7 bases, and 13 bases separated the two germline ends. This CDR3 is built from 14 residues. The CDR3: CASSLVGGRQPQHF. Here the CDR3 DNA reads TGTGCCAGCAGTTTGGTGGGGGGACGACAGCCCCAGCATTTT.

The DNA for the CDR3 is TGTGCCAGCAGTTACGGGGACAGCTATGGCTACACCTTC. As protein: CASSYGDSYGYTF. The J gene is TRBJ1-2, the V gene TRBV6-5; 7 bases align to TRBD1. Germline values: CDR1 MNHEY, CDR2 SVGAGI. V gave up 2 bases and J gave up 4 bases; unmatched junction bases: 1. The CDR3 is 13 amino acids.

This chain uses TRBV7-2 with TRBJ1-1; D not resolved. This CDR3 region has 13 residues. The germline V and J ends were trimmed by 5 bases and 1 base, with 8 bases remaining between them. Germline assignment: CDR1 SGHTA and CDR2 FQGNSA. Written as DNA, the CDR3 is TGTGCCAGCAGCCGACAACGGAACACTGAAGCTTTCTTT. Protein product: CASSRQRNTEAFF.